What follows are 10 T cell receptor beta chains derived from one specimen sequenced in a study of shared clonotypes between healthy human individuals. Data came from immunoSEQ multiplex PCR; TCRdb stores just in-frame clones and leaves some out. This repertoire shows 2 million to 3 million clones, roughly 93% found once; its top ten account for approximately 0.36%. The sample was naive CD4+ T cells from PBMCs. The sample's subset: CD45RA+ positively selected. These receptors came from a man younger than 35 in good health. Some clones in this sample may be carry-over from other donors' samples.

This clone was found a few times. The chain is built from TRBV5-1 and TRBJ2-7; 7 nucleotides align to TRBD1. Looked up from germline, CDR1 is SGHRS and CDR2 is YFSETQ. This CDR3 region has 14 residues. Losses at the gene ends were 4 bases for V and 2 bases for J; bases not matched to a gene: 6. CDR3 sequence reads: CASSQTGQPYEQYF. CDR3 coding DNA: TGCGCCAGCAGCCAGACGGGACAGCCCTACGAGCAGTACTTC.

The chain is built from TRBV27 and TRBJ1-4; a weak D match, TRBD1 (5 bases). The ends were cut back, 0 bases at V and 7 bases at J, with 18 bases in the middle. Germline lookup yields CDR1 MNHEY and CDR2 SMNVEV (reference sequence). The CDR3 has 17 residues. In DNA form, the CDR3 reads TGTGCCAGCAGTTTATCGTGGTTGAGCGGGGCCGGTGAAAAACTGTTTTTT. The encoded protein is CASSLSWLSGAGEKLFF.

A note on this clone: The sample carries other DNA sequences with the same CDR3. The J gene is TRBJ2-7, the V gene TRBV28, with D maybe TRBD2 (5 bases). Germline CDR1 reads MDHEN; CDR2 reads SYDVKM. The V gene lost 2 bases and the J gene lost 7 bases, with 9 bases spanning the gap. The CDR3 loop spans 12 amino acids. CDR3 residues: CASSLLPGEQYF. CDR3 nucleotide sequence: TGTGCCAGCAGTTTACTCCCGGGGGAGCAGTACTTC. The full variable domain, rest sourced from reference TRBV28 and TRBJ2-7, is DVKVTQSSRYLVKRTGEKVFLECVQDMDHENMFWYRQDPGLGLRLIYFSYDVKMKEKGDIPEGYSVSREKKERFSLILESASTNQTSMYLCASSLLPGEQYFGPGTRLTVT.

In regard to this clone: The identical CDR3 is also encoded by other nucleotide sequences in the sample. J is TRBJ2-3 and V is TRBV11-2; perhaps TRBD1 as D (6 bases). The CDR3 has 14 residues. Germline V lookup: CDR1 SGHAT, CDR2 FQNNGV. V was clipped by 0 bases and J by 4 bases, with 8 bases between them. The CDR3 sequence is CASSLDRGADTQYF. In nucleotides, the CDR3 is TGTGCCAGCAGCTTAGACAGGGGTGCAGATACGCAGTATTTT.

This chain connects TRBV28 to TRBJ1-5; D call uncertain. Trimming pared 6 bases from V and 0 bases from J, leaving 18 bases between. The CDR3 extends over 17 amino acids. CDR1 MDHEN and CDR2 SYDVKM come from the germline V gene. CDR3 coding DNA: TGTGCCAGCAGCCGACCTGGGTTACCCTATAGCAATCAGCCCCAGCATTTT. Amino acids: CASSRPGLPYSNQPQHF.

The rearrangement uses TRBV7-3 and TRBJ2-7; the D is unclear. CDR3 length: 10 residues. CDR1 and CDR2 (germline): SGHTA, FQGTGA. The V gene lost 5 bases and the J gene lost 6 bases, with 5 bases spanning the gap. CDR3 in DNA: TGTGCCAGCAGCACGACCGAGCAGTACTTC. Its protein product is CASSTTEQYF. The full variable domain, rest sourced from reference TRBV7-3 and TRBJ2-7, is GAGVSQTPSNKVTEKGKYVELRCDPISGHTALYWYRQSLGQGPEFLIYFQGTGAADDSGLPNDRFFAVRPEGSVSTLKIQRTERGDSAVYLCASSTTEQYFGPGTRLTVT.

V and J are TRBV9 and TRBJ2-3; D is uncertain. The CDR3 covers 17 residues. Germline loops: CDR1 SGDLS, CDR2 YYNGEE. The V gene lost 0 bases and the J gene lost 0 bases, with 14 bases spanning the gap. CDR3 sequence: CASSVGRGQASTDTQYF. As DNA, the CDR3 is TGTGCCAGCAGCGTAGGCCGTGGGCAAGCAAGCACAGATACGCAGTATTTT.

The gene calls are TRBV9 and TRBJ2-7, with D possibly called TRBD1 or TRBD2 (5 bases each). Germline V CDR1 and CDR2: SGDLS, YYNGEE. The CDR3 length is 16 residues. Trimming left V 0 bases short and J 4 bases short, with 17 bases between. CDR3 in amino acids: CASSVAPGSQWYEQYF. The CDR3 nucleotides are TGTGCCAGCAGCGTAGCCCCAGGGAGTCAATGGTACGAGCAGTACTTC.

V usage is TRBV7-9 and J usage is TRBJ2-1; 7 bases agree with TRBD2. Unmatched junction bases numbered 7, after V lost 5 bases and J lost 3 bases. In germline, CDR1 is SEHNR, CDR2 FQNEAQ (reference sequence). The CDR3 is made up of 15 amino acids. This CDR3 reads CASSELASLYNEQFF. DNA for the CDR3: TGTGCCAGCAGCGAACTAGCGTCCCTCTACAATGAGCAGTTCTTC.

Only a few counts were recorded for this clone. The chain carries TRBV6-5 and TRBJ2-7; 9 bases align to TRBD1. Trimming cost V 7 bases and J 4 bases; bases outside gene matches: 5. This CDR3 is built from 13 residues. CDR1 and CDR2 (germline): MNHEY, SVGAGI. CDR3 sequence: CASMRQGVYEQYF. CDR3 coding DNA: TGTGCCAGCATGCGACAGGGGGTTTACGAGCAGTACTTC.